This T cell receptor (beta chain) was identified in a study of Ad26.COV2.S vaccination and SARS-CoV-2 variants. Sequenced by immunoSEQ multiplex PCR; TCRdb stores in-frame clones only, minus some. The sample has more than 300,000 clones, approximately 90% seen once. Treatment given: 15 to 20 received Ad26.COV2.S at low or high dose, single or two shots; about 5 received placebo; per-sample allocation not given. The study sampled participants on day 63 after the first vaccine or placebo injection. The V end was cut by 2 bases, the J end by 7 bases, with 11 bases between. The CDR3 consists of 14 residues. Germline loops: CDR1 SEHNR, CDR2 FQNEAQ (reference sequence).

This receptor was identified in a person aged 18-65 years who received the Ad26.COV2.S COVID-19 vaccine or a placebo. V usage is TRBV7-9 and J usage is TRBJ1-4; no clear D. The sample consisted of peripheral blood, taken in a trial of Ad26.COV2.S vaccine versus placebo. Written as DNA, the CDR3 is TGTGCCAGCAGCTTAAGTGGATCCGGTGAAAAACTGTTTTTT. The encoded protein is CASSLSGSGEKLFF.